Shown below are 2 T cell receptor beta chains from a single sample sequenced in a study of CD8 T cells in ankylosing spondylitis. One entry per CDR3 protein results from TCRdb running MiXCR on the 5' RACE reads. The sample has about 220,000 distinct CDR3 sequences; under 30% are singletons. The sample comprised blood, either unsorted or a sorted T cell fraction (not recorded which). The source of these receptors is a male donor with ankylosing spondylitis or in good health (not recorded which).

Ten or more counts support this clonotype. The chain employs TRBV3-1 and TRBJ1-1; D is uncertain. The CDR3 extends over 13 amino acids. Looked up from germline, CDR1 is LGHDT and CDR2 is YNNKEL (reference sequence). The V and J ends lost 3 bases and 2 bases respectively, with 7 bases between them. CDR3 residues: CASSQLLNTEAFF. The DNA for the CDR3 is TGTGCCAGCAGCCAGTTGCTTAACACTGAAGCTTTCTTT.

The rearrangement uses TRBV6-1 and TRBJ2-2; 7 bases fit TRBD1. Unmatched junction bases numbered 1, after V lost 6 bases and J lost 0 bases. Germline lookup yields CDR1 MNHNS and CDR2 SASEGT. CDR3 size: 14 residues. CDR3 in amino acids: CASRGQSNTGELFF. CDR3 coding DNA: TGTGCCAGCAGGGGACAGTCGAACACCGGGGAGCTGTTTTTT.